This T cell receptor beta chain was captured in a study of blood T cell repertoires in COVID-19 (dated by TCRdb to 2020 to 2021). With respect to the entire study: Collaborator samples came from the United States, Italy and Spain and covered acute and convalescent phases of COVID-19. The prospective study material was composed of cDNA or gDNA derived from T cells, B-cell-depleted T cells, or PBMCs. Subjects who had been exposed to COVID-19, were actively infected with it, or had recovered from it provided the deeply sampled blood TCRbeta repertoires that made up the dataset. A freely available public database, intended as a resource for researchers studying the immune response to SARS-CoV-2, is where the repertoires were released. Samples were obtained from the ongoing ImmuneRACE study (first 160 participants) and from some 1,300 subjects provided by 6 global collaborators. A de-identified subject ID, COVID-19 status, age in years and sex were almost always included in the sample metadata. Where available, HLA class I and class II types were taken from metadata supplied by the sample provider and were not determined by assay-based typing.

Deletion took 5 bases off V and 4 bases off J, with a span of 8 bases between the germline ends. Taken from cysteine to phenylalanine, the CDR3 has 13 residues. This entry keeps only the CDR3 DNA: 39 bases, framed from base 1. The germline V gene provides CDR1 MGHRA and CDR2 YSYEKL. To note about this clone: This receptor's antigen is unknown. Base-call qualities are not available, and no considerably larger clone is one nucleotide away.

TCRbeta CDR3 regions were amplified from genomic DNA by means of the immunoSEQ Assay, a bias-controlled multiplex PCR. The paper's processing steps were these. The number of nucleated cells in each sample was estimated by amplification of reference gene primers within the assay. To quantify the absolute abundance of each unique TCRbeta CDR3 rearrangement, sequence reads were collapsed and filtered. For each sample, productive Simpson clonality was calculated by taking the square root of Simpson's diversity index across productive rearrangements. TCRdb provides this immuneACCESS table in a form limited to in-frame rearrangements. Some clones are lacking; in checked studies, under half of them reflect an unresolved V gene, and why the rest are absent is not known. V, J and clone size are those of that table, while D and trimming were read from the DNA. The sample contains roughly 100,000 clones, roughly 91% of them found a single time. 5% to 6.5% of the sample comes from the top ten.

The collaborating institutions used their own protocols to collect whole blood in K2EDTA tubes. For TCRbeta analysis, collaborators shipped samples in one of three forms: frozen whole blood, isolated PBMCs, or DNA extracted from either of those sample types. The paper as a whole reports these results and caveats: Clinical and demographic metadata were provided uncurated, with the amount varying by source and participant.

The specimen was peripheral blood. This receptor chain uses TRBV4-1 and TRBJ2-2; the D gene lacks a confident call. The TCR was taken from a human donor in a cohort sampled during active COVID-19. In nucleotide form, the sequence is TGCGCCAGCAGCTCCCATTCCACCGGGGAGCTGTTTTTT. The encoded protein is CASSSHSTGELFF.